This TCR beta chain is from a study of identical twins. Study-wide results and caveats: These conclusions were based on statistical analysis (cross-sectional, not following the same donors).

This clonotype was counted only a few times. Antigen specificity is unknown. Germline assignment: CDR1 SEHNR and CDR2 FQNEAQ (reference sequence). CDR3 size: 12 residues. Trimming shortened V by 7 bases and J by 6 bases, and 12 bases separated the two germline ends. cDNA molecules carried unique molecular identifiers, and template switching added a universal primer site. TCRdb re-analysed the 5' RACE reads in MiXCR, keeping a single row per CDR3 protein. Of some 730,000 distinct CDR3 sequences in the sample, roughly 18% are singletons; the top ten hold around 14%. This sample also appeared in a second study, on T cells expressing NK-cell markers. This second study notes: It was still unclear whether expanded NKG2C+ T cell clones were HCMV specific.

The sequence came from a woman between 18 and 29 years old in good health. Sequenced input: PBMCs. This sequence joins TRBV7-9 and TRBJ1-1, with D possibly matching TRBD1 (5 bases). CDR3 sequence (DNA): TGTGCCAGCAAGGGCGGGGGGGCTGAAGCTTTCTTT. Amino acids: CASKGGGAEAFF.